This T cell receptor (beta chain) was obtained from a study of blood T cell repertoires in COVID-19. Study-wide background: Material from acute and convalescent COVID-19 was sourced from the United States, Italy and Spain.

Method: immunoSEQ multiplex PCR; TCRdb's copy keeps in-frame clones and lacks some. The data hold some 150,000 clones, with around 80% observed a single time. V gave up 4 bases and J gave up 1 base; unmatched junction bases: 3. Per germline, CDR1 SGHDN and CDR2 FVKESK. The CDR3 totals 15 residues. The source material was peripheral blood. The TCR originated in a man aged 60-69 years with active or convalescent COVID-19. The V and J genes are TRBV14 and TRBJ2-3, with TRBD2 matching 9 bases. CDR3 in amino acids: CASSLRTSGTDTQYF. CDR3 bases: TGTGCCAGCAGCCTTCGGACTAGCGGCACAGATACGCAGTATTTT.